The 2 T cell receptor beta chains presented below share a single source sample, sequenced in a study of shared clonotypes between healthy human individuals. Sequenced by immunoSEQ multiplex PCR; TCRdb stores in-frame clones only, minus some. The sample lists 950,000 to 1,200,000 clones; about 80% were seen once. The specimen was memory CD4+ T cells from PBMCs. Subset reported: CD45RA-negative fraction. The receptor set was obtained from a man aged 18 to 29 in good health. Some clones in this sample may be carry-over from other donors' samples.

The rearrangement joins TRBV5-1 to TRBJ2-2; the D gene is possibly TRBD1 (5 bases). Germline V lookup: CDR1 SGHRS, CDR2 YFSETQ. The CDR3 consists of 14 residues. V was trimmed by 6 bases and J by 1 base, leaving 10 bases between them. CDR3 bases: TGCGCCAGCACCCAGGGCGGGAACACCGGGGAGCTGTTTTTT. This codes for CASTQGGNTGELFF.

To note about this clone: Distinct nucleotide sequences in the sample also encode this CDR3. V usage is TRBV20-1 and J usage is TRBJ1-2; no definite D call. The CDR3 has 11 residues. V was trimmed by 0 bases and J by 5 bases, leaving 4 bases between them. Per the germline V gene, CDR1 is DFQATT and CDR2 is SNEGSKA (reference sequence). CDR3 region: CSARDPYGYTF. The DNA of the CDR3 is TGCAGTGCTAGAGATCCTTATGGCTACACCTTC.